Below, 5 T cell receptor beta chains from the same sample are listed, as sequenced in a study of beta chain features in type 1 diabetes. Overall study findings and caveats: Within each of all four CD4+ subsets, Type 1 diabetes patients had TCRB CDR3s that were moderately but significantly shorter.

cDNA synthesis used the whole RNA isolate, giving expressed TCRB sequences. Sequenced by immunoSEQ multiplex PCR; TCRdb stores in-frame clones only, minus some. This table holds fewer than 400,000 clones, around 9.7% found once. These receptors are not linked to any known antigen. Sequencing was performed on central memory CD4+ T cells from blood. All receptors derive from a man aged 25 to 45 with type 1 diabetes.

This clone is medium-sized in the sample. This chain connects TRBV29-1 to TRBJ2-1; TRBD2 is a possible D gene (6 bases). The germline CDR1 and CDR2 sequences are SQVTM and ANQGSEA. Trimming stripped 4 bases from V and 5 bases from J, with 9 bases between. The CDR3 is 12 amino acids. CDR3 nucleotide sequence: TGCAGCGTTGTACTAGCAAACAATGAGCAGTTCTTC. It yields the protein CSVVLANNEQFF.

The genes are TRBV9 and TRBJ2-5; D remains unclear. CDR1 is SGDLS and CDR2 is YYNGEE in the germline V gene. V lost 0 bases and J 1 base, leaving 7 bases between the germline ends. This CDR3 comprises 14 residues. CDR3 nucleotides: TGTGCCAGCAGCGTAGCCCCATTCCAAGAGACCCAGTACTTC. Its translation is CASSVAPFQETQYF.

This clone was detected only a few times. The CDR3 sequence is CASSWTGRDTQYF. As DNA, the CDR3 is TGTGCCAGCAGCTGGACAGGGAGGGATACGCAGTATTTT. V gene TRBV7-2 combines with J gene TRBJ2-3; 8 nucleotides match TRBD1. V lost 4 bases, J lost 6 bases, and 3 bases stayed unmatched. Germline lookup yields CDR1 SGHTA and CDR2 FQGNSA. The CDR3 spans 13 residues. The full variable domain, in which reference TRBV7-2 and TRBJ2-3 provide the parts outside the CDR3, is GAGVSQSPSNKVTEKGKDVELRCDPISGHTALYWYRQSLGQGLEFLIYFQGNSAPDKSGLPSDRFSAERTGGSVSTLTIQRTQQEDSAVYLCASSWTGRDTQYFGPGTRLTVL.

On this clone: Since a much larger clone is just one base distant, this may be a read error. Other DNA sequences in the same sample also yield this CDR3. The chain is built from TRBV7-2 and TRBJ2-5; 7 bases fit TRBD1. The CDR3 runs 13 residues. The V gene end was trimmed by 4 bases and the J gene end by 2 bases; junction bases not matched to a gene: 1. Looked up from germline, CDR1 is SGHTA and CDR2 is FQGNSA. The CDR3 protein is CASSSGQQETQYF. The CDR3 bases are TGTGCCAGCAGCTCGGGACAGCAAGAGACCCAGTACTTC.

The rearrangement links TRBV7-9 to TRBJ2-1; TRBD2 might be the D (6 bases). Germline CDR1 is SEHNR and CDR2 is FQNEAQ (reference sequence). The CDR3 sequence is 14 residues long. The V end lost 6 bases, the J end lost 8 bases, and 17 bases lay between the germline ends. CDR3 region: CASRNGLGDYEQFF. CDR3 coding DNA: TGTGCCAGCAGGAACGGATTAGGGGACTATGAGCAGTTCTTC.